Sequencing of this T cell receptor (beta chain) was carried out in a study of T cells after yellow fever vaccination. There are a few counts of this clonotype. By 5'RACE template switching, TCR cDNA was produced, with a universal primer site and UMIs added in the process. TCRdb itself ran the 5' RACE reads through MiXCR, one entry per CDR3 protein. In the table there are 95,000 to 150,000 distinct CDR3 sequences, about 7% of which are singletons. This CDR3 comprises 15 residues. With 0 bases removed from V and 4 bases from J, the gap between germline ends came to 15 bases. CDR1 is DFQATT, CDR2 SNEGSKA, per germline (reference sequence).

J is TRBJ1-2 and V is TRBV20-1; D is perhaps TRBD1 (6 bases). The material was CD4+ T cells sorted from PBMCs, obtained 9 to 11 days after the first yellow fever vaccination. This sequence originates from a man aged 18 to 30 who received the YFV17D yellow fever vaccine. This CDR3 reads CSARDPTRGGYGYTF. The CDR3 DNA sequence: TGCAGTGCTAGAGATCCTACCAGGGGTGGCTATGGCTACACCTTC.